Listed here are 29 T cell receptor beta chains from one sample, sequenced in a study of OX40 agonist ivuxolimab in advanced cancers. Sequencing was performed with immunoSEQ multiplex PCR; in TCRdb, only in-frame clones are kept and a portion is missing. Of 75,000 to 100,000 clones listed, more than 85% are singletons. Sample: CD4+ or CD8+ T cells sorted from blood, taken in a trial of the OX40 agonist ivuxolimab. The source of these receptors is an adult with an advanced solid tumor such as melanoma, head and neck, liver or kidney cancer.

The CDR3 is CASSQGAGELFF. In nucleotides, the CDR3 is TGTGCCAGCAGTCAGGGGGCCGGGGAGCTGTTTTTT. This chain connects TRBV6-5 to TRBJ2-2, with TRBD1 identical over 7 bases. V lost 5 bases to trimming and J lost 6 bases; unmatched junction nucleotides: 0. Germline V lookup: CDR1 MNHEY, CDR2 SVGAGI. This CDR3 region has 12 residues.

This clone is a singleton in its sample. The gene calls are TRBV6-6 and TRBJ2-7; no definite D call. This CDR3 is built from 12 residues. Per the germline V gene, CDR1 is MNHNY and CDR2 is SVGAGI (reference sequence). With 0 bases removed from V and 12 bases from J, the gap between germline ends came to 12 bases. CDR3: CASSYSWARRYF. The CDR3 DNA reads TGTGCCAGCAGTTACTCGTGGGCACGGCGGTACTTC.

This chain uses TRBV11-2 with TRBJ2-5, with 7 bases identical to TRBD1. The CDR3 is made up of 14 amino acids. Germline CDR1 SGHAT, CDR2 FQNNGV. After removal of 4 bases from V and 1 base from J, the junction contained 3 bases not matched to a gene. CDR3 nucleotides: TGTGCCAGCAGCTCGTGGGACAGCCAAGAGACCCAGTACTTC. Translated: CASSSWDSQETQYF. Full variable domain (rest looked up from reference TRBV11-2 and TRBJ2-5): EAGVAQSPRYKIIEKRQSVAFWCNPISGHATLYWYQQILGQGPKLLIQFQNNGVVDDSQLPKDRFSAERLKGVDSTLKIQPAKLEDSAVYLCASSSWDSQETQYFGPGTRLLVL.

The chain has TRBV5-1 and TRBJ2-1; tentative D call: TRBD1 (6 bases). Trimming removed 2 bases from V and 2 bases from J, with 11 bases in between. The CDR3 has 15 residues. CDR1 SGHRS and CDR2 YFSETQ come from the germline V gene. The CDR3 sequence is CASSLQGYAYNEQFF. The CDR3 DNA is TGCGCCAGCAGCTTACAGGGTTACGCCTACAATGAGCAGTTCTTC.

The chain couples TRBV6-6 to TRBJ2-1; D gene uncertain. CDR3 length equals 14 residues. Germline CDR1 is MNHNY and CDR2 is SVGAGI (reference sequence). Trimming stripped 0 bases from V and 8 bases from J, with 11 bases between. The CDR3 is CASSYSWVGDEQFF. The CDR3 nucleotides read TGTGCCAGCAGTTACTCGTGGGTTGGGGATGAGCAGTTCTTC.

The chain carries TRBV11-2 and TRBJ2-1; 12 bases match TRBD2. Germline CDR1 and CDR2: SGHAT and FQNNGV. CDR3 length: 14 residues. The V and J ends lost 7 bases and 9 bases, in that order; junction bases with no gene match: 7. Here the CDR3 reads CASTTLAGGGEQFF. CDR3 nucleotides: TGTGCCAGCACCACTCTAGCGGGGGGGGGTGAGCAGTTCTTC. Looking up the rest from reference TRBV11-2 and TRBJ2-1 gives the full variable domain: EAGVAQSPRYKIIEKRQSVAFWCNPISGHATLYWYQQILGQGPKLLIQFQNNGVVDDSQLPKDRFSAERLKGVDSTLKIQPAKLEDSAVYLCASTTLAGGGEQFFGPGTRLTVL.

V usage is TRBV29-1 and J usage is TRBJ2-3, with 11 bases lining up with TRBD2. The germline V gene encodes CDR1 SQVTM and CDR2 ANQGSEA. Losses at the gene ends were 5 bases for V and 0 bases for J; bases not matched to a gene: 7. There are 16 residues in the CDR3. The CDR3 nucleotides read TGCAGCGTTTTAGCGGGGGGGCCTCCAAGCACAGATACGCAGTATTTT. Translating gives CSVLAGGPPSTDTQYF.

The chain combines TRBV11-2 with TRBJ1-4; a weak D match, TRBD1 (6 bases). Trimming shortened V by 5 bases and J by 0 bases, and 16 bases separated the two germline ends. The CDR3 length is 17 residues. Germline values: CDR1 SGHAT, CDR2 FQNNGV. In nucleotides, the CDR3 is TGTGCCAGCAGCCCTAGCTCGCAGGGGCCAACTAATGAAAAACTGTTTTTT. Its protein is CASSPSSQGPTNEKLFF.

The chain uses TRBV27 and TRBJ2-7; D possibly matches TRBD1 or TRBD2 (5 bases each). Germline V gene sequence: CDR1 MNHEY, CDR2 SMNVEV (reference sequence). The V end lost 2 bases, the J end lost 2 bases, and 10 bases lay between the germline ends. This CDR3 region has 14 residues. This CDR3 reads CASSLMGTTYEQYF. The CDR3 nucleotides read TGTGCCAGCAGTTTAATGGGGACCACCTACGAGCAGTACTTC.

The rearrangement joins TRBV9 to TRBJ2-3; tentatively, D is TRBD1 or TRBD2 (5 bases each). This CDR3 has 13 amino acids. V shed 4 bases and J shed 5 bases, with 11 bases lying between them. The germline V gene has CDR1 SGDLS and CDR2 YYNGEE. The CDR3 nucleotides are TGTGCCAGCAGCCCGGATGGGGGAGATACGCAGTATTTT. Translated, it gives CASSPDGGDTQYF.

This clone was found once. Here the CDR3 DNA reads TGTGCCAGTAGCTCCACAGCGGGCACTGAAGCTTTCTTT. Protein sequence: CASSSTAGTEAFF. The chain recombines TRBV19 with TRBJ1-1; no firm D call. Germline V lookup: CDR1 LNHDA, CDR2 SQIVND (reference sequence). Trimming left V 6 bases short and J 4 bases short, with 12 bases between. The CDR3 runs 13 residues.

The CDR3 DNA reads TGTGCCAGCAGCTTCGGACAGTACGAGCAGTACTTC. Residues: CASSFGQYEQYF. The V call is TRBV5-6, the J call TRBJ2-7; possibly TRBD1 for D (6 bases). CDR1 is SGHDT, CDR2 YYEEEE, per germline. CDR3 length: 12 amino acids. The V end was cut by 2 bases, the J end by 4 bases, with 7 bases between.

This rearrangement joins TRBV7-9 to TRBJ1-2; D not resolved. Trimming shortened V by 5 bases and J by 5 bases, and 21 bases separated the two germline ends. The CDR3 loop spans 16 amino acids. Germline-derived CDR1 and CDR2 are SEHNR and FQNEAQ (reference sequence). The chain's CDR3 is CASSPPSTGILYGYTF. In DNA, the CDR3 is TGTGCCAGCAGCCCACCGAGTACCGGGATCTTGTATGGCTACACCTTC.

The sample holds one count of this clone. The CDR3 spells CASSYFVRLVRNEQFF. The CDR3 DNA reads as TGTGCCAGCAGTTACTTTGTGAGACTAGTAAGGAATGAGCAGTTCTTC. The chain recombines TRBV6-5 with TRBJ2-1; D may be TRBD2 (6 bases). CDR3 length: 16 residues. Trimming took off 1 base at V and 7 bases at J, with 17 bases between the two ends. Per the germline V gene, CDR1 is MNHEY and CDR2 is SVGAGI.

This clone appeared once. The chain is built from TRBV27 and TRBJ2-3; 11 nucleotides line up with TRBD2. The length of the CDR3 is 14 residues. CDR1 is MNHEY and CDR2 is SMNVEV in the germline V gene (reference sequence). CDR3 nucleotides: TGTGCTACAATAGCGGGAGGGCCTGTAGATACGCAGTATTTT. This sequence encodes CATIAGGPVDTQYF.

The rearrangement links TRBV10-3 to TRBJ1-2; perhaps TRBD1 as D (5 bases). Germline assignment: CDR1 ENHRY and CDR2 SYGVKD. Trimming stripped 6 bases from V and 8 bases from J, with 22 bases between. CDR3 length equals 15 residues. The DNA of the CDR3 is TGTGCCATCAGCCCCGGGGGGGGAAGGGATTACGGCTACACCTTC. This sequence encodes CAISPGGGRDYGYTF.

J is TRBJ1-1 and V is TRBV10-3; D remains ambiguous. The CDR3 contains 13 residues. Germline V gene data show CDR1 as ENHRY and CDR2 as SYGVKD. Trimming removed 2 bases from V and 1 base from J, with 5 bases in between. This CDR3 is CAISEVANTEAFF. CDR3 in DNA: TGTGCCATCAGTGAGGTGGCGAACACTGAAGCTTTCTTT.

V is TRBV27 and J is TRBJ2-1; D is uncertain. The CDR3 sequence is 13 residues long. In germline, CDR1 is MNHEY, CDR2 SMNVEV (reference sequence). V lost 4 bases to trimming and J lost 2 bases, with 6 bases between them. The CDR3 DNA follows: TGTGCCAGCAGTTCGTGGGCCTACAATGAGCAGTTCTTC. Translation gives CASSSWAYNEQFF.

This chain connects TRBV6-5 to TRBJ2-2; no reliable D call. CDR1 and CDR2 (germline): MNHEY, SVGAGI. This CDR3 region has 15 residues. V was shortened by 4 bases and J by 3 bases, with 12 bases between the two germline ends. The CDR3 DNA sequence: TGTGCCAGCAGTTTACTCTTTGCGGACACCGGGGAGCTGTTTTTT. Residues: CASSLLFADTGELFF.

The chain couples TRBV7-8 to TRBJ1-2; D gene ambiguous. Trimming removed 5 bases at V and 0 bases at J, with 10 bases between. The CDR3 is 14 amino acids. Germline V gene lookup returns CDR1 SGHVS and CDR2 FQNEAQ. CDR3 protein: CASSPLAPNYGYTF. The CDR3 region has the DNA TGTGCCAGCAGCCCCCTCGCCCCTAACTATGGCTACACCTTC.

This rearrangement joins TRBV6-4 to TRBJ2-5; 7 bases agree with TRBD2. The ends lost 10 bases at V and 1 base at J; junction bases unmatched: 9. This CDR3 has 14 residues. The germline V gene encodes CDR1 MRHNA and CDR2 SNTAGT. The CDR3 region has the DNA TGTGCCACCTTACTAGCGCAAACCCAAGAGACCCAGTACTTC. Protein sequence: CATLLAQTQETQYF.

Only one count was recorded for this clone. The CDR3 region has the DNA TGTGCCAGCAGTTACTCGAGTGGTGGTGGCTACACCTTC. Its protein product is CASSYSSGGGYTF. This chain connects TRBV6-5 to TRBJ1-2; D not certain. V gave up 0 bases and J gave up 7 bases, with 9 bases separating them. The CDR3 consists of 13 residues. Per germline, CDR1 MNHEY and CDR2 SVGAGI.

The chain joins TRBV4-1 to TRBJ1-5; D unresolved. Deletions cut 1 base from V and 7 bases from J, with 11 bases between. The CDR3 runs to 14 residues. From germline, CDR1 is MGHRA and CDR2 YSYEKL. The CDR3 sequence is CASSQARWNQPQHF. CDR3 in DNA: TGCGCCAGCAGCCAAGCCCGATGGAACCAGCCCCAGCATTTT.

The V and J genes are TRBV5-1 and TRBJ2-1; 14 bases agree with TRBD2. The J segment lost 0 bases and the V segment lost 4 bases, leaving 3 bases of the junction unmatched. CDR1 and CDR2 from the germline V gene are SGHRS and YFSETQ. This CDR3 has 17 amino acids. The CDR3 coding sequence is TGCGCCAGCAGCGGTGGGACTAGCGGGAGCTCCTACAATGAGCAGTTCTTC. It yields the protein CASSGGTSGSSYNEQFF.

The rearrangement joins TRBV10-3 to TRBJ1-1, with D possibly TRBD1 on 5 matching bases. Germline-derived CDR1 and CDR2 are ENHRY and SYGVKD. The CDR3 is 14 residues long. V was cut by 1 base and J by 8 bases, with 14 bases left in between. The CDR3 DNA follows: TGTGCCATCAGTGAGTTGGGGGGGAGAGAGGAAGCTTTCTTT. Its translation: CAISELGGREEAFF.

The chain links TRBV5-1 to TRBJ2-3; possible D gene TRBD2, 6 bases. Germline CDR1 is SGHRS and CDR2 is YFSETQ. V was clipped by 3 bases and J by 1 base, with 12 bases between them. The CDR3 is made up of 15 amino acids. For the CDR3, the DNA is TGCGCCAGCAGCTCCCTGGGACTTGGCACAGATACGCAGTATTTT. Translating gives CASSSLGLGTDTQYF.

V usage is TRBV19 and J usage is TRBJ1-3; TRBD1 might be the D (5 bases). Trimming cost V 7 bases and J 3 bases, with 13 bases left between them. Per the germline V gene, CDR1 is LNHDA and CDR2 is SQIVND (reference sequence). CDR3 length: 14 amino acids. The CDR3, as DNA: TGTGCCAGTACCTTAAGGGGATTTGGAAACACCATATATTTT. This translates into CASTLRGFGNTIYF.

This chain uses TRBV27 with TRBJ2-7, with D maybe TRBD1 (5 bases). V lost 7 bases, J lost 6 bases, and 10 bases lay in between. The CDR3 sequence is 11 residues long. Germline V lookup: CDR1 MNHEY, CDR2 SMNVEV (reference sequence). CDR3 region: CASIWGGEQYF. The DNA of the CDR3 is TGTGCCAGCATCTGGGGCGGCGAGCAGTACTTC.

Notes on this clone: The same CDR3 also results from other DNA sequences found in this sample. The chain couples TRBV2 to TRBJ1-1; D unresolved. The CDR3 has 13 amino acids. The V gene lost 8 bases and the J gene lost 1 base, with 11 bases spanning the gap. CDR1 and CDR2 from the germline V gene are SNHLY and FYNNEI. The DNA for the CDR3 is TGTGCCAGCTCAGAAAGGGCGAACACTGAAGCTTTCTTT. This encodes CASSERANTEAFF.